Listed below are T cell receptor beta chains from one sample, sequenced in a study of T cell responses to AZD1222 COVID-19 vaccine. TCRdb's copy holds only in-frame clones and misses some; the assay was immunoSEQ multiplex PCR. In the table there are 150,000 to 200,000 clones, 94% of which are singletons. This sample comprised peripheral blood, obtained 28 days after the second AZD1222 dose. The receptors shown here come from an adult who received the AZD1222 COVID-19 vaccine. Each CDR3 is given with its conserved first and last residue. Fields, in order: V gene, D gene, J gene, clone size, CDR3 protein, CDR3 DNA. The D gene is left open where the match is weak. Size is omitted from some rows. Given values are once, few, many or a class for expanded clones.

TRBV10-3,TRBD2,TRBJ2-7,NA,CAISESGLAGGRTYEQYF,TGTGCCATCAGTGAGTCTGGACTAGCGGGAGGGAGGACCTACGAGCAGTACTTC
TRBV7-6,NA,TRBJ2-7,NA,CASSALGEQYF,TGTGCCAGCAGCGCCCTGGGCGAGCAGTACTTC
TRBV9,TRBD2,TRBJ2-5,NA,CASSVGRAGVQETQYF,TGTGCCAGCAGCGTAGGTAGGGCGGGAGTCCAAGAGACCCAGTACTTC
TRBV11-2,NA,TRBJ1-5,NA,CASSPSWGVYSNQPQHF,TGTGCCAGCAGCCCCTCTTGGGGAGTTTATAGCAATCAGCCCCAGCATTTT
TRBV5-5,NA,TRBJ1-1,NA,CASGREFTEAFF,TGTGCCAGCGGGAGGGAGTTTACTGAAGCTTTCTTT
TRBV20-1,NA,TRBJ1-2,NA,CSASPPDINYGYTF,TGCAGTGCTAGTCCCCCCGACATAAACTATGGCTACACCTTC
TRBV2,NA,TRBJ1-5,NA,CASSGTVDSNQPQHF,TGTGCCAGCAGTGGGACCGTTGATAGCAATCAGCCCCAGCATTTT
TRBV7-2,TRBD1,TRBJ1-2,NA,CASSFRQGVHGYTF,TGTGCCAGCAGCTTCCGTCAGGGGGTTCATGGCTACACCTTC
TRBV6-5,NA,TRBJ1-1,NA,CASSYPRTANTEAFF,TGTGCCAGCAGTTACCCCCGGACAGCGAACACTGAAGCTTTCTTT
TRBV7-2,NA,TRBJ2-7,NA,CASSLKGGGYEQYF,TGTGCCAGCAGCTTAAAAGGGGGTGGGTACGAGCAGTACTTC
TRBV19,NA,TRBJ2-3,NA,CASSIIPPGGTDTQYF,TGTGCCAGTAGTATAATCCCGCCAGGGGGCACAGATACGCAGTATTTT
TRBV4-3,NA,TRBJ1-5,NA,CASSQVPGTKDPQHF,TGCGCCAGCAGCCAAGTGCCCGGGACCAAAGATCCCCAGCATTTT
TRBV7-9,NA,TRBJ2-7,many,CASSLEAGYEQYF,TGTGCCAGCAGCTTAGAGGCCGGGTACGAGCAGTACTTC
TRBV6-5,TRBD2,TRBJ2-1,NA,CASSPAGRVYNEQFF,TGTGCCAGCAGCCCAGCGGGAAGGGTTTACAATGAGCAGTTCTTC
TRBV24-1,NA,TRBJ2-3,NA,CATSDPRGGHTDTQYF,TGTGCCACCTCCGATCCGAGAGGCGGGCACACAGATACGCAGTATTTT
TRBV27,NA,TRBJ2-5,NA,CASSSPFAETQYF,TGTGCCAGCAGTTCGCCCTTTGCTGAGACCCAGTACTTC
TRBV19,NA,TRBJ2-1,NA,CASSLSDFSYNEQFF,TGTGCCAGTAGTTTGTCTGATTTCTCCTACAATGAGCAGTTCTTC
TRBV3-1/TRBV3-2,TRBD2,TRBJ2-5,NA,CASSPGLAGGGETQYF,TGTGCCAGCAGCCCGGGACTAGCGGGAGGTGGGGAGACCCAGTACTTC
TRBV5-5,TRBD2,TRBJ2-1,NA,CASSSTKGTSGSYRDEQFF,TGTGCCAGCAGCTCTACGAAAGGGACTAGCGGGAGTTACAGGGATGAGCAGTTCTTC
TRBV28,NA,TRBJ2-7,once,CASSPSDPHEQYF,TGTGCCAGCAGTCCCTCGGACCCTCACGAGCAGTACTTC
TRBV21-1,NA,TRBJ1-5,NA,CASSKGGRDSNQPQHF,TGTGCCAGCAGCAAGGGAGGCAGGGATAGCAATCAGCCCCAGCATTTT
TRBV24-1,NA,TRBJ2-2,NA,CATSDSVGELFF,TGTGCCACCAGTGATTCGGTCGGGGAGCTGTTTTTT
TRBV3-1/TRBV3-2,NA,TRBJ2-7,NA,CASSQAGAKYEQYF,TGTGCCAGCAGCCAAGCGGGAGCCAAATACGAGCAGTACTTC
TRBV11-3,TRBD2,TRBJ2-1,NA,CASSSYSGRGNEQFF,TGTGCCAGCAGCTCCTATAGCGGGAGAGGCAATGAGCAGTTCTTC
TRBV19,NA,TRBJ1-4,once,CASSIRTGATNEKLFF,TGTGCCAGTAGTATACGGACGGGGGCAACTAATGAAAAACTGTTTTTT
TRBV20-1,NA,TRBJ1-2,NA,CSASSGAGDYGYTF,TGCAGTGCTAGTAGCGGTGCTGGGGACTATGGCTACACCTTC
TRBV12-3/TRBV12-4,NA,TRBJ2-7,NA,CASSFRLDEQYF,TGTGCCAGCAGTTTTCGCCTCGACGAGCAGTACTTC
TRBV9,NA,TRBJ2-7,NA,CASSKGGEQYF,TGTGCCAGCAGCAAAGGGGGCGAGCAGTACTTC
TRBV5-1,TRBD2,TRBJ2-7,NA,CASSLLAGVLPYEQYF,TGCGCCAGCAGCTTGTTGGCGGGAGTCCTCCCCTACGAGCAGTACTTC
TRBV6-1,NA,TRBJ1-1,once,CASSEDRHPDAEAFF,TGTGCCAGCAGTGAAGATCGACACCCTGACGCTGAAGCTTTCTTT
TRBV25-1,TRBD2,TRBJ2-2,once,CASSGLAGGIGELFF,TGTGCCAGCAGTGGCCTAGCGGGAGGTATCGGGGAGCTGTTTTTT
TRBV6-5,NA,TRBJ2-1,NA,CASSSRGLGADEQFF,TGTGCCAGCAGTTCCCGGGGTCTGGGGGCTGATGAGCAGTTCTTC
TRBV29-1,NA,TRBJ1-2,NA,CSVEDLGGGYTF,TGCAGCGTTGAAGACCTCGGCGGGGGCTACACCTTC
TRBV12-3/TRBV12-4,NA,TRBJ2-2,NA,CASSSGPTGELFF,TGTGCCAGCAGTAGCGGACCAACCGGGGAGCTGTTTTTT
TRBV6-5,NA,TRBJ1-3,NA,CASRPNPRSGNTIYF,TGTGCCAGCAGACCGAACCCCCGCTCTGGAAACACCATATATTTT
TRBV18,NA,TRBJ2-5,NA,CASSPPTKETQYF,TGTGCCAGCTCACCACCGACGAAAGAGACCCAGTACTTC
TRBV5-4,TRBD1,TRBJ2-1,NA,CASSLSRGPENEQFF,TGTGCCAGCAGCTTGTCCAGGGGGCCTGAAAATGAGCAGTTCTTC
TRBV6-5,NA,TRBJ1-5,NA,CASSYGKNQPQHF,TGTGCCAGCAGTTACGGCAAGAATCAGCCCCAGCATTTT
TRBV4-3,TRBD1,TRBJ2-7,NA,CASSQEFTGQGLYEQYF,TGCGCCAGCAGCCAAGAATTTACGGGACAGGGGCTCTACGAGCAGTACTTC
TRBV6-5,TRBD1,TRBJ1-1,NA,CASTKPGGSTEAFF,TGTGCCAGCACCAAACCAGGGGGCAGCACTGAAGCTTTCTTT
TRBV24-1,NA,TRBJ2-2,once,CATSDPGQNTGELFF,TGTGCCACCAGTGACCCTGGACAGAACACCGGGGAGCTGTTTTTT
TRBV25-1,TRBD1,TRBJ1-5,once,CASSGDRGAGNQPQHF,TGTGCCAGCAGTGGGGACAGGGGCGCGGGCAATCAGCCCCAGCATTTT
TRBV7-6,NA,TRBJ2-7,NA,CASSSGVITDEQYF,TGTGCCAGCAGCTCAGGGGTAATCACGGACGAGCAGTACTTC
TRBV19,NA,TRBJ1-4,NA,CASSIGGEKLFF,TGTGCCAGTAGTATCGGGGGGGAAAAACTGTTTTTT
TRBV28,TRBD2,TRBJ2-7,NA,CASRTGLAVSYEQYF,TGTGCCAGCAGAACGGGACTAGCGGTCTCCTACGAGCAGTACTTC